Below are 28 T cell receptor beta chains sequenced from a single sample in a study of cytomegalovirus exposure and HLA in healthy donors. With 60 Vbeta and 13 Jbeta primers, the PCR was carried out. Generated by immunoSEQ multiplex PCR, the TCRdb table keeps only in-frame clones and is missing some. The data hold roughly 180,000 clones, with about three quarters observed a single time. The specimen sequenced was PBMCs. The receptors come from a man aged 45-65 years in good health and CMV-seropositive.

The chain couples TRBV10-3 to TRBJ2-3; D is ambiguous. V was cut by 7 bases and J by 1 base, with 15 bases left in between. Per the germline V gene, CDR1 is ENHRY and CDR2 is SYGVKD. The CDR3 spans 15 residues. CDR3 nucleotides: TGTGCCATCACACGCGGTGTGTCGGGCACAGATACGCAGTATTTT. Its translation: CAITRGVSGTDTQYF.

This clone has only a few counts. The rearrangement uses TRBV27 and TRBJ1-5; unclear D gene. V shed 3 bases and J shed 7 bases, with 19 bases lying between them. The CDR3 runs to 16 residues. CDR1 MNHEY and CDR2 SMNVEV come from the germline V gene (reference sequence). As DNA, the CDR3 is TGTGCCAGCAGTTTGGGCTACAGTCTCTTTAACCAGCCCCAGCATTTT. Protein product: CASSLGYSLFNQPQHF.

The chain uses TRBV2 and TRBJ1-1; D not resolved. The germline V gene encodes CDR1 SNHLY and CDR2 FYNNEI. V shed 3 bases and J shed 0 bases, with 8 bases lying between them. The CDR3 consists of 14 residues. CDR3 loop: CASSELLLNTEAFF. As DNA, the CDR3 is TGTGCCAGCAGTGAGTTACTGTTGAACACTGAAGCTTTCTTT.

This clone appeared once. The rearrangement links TRBV28 to TRBJ1-1; D unresolved. This CDR3 has 12 amino acids. Germline CDR1 and CDR2: MDHEN and SYDVKM. Deletions cut 1 base from V and 8 bases from J, with 8 bases between. CDR3 bases: TGTGCCAGCAGTTTATTAGTACAGGAAGCTTTCTTT. The encoded protein is CASSLLVQEAFF.

The V call is TRBV5-1, the J call TRBJ2-3; TRBD1 agrees at 8 bases. The CDR3 sequence is 17 residues long. CDR1 is SGHRS, CDR2 YFSETQ, per germline. With 4 bases clipped from V and 1 base from J, the junction kept 11 bases outside the gene matches. CDR3 protein: CASSDTPTGVGTDTQYF. The CDR3 nucleotides are TGCGCCAGCAGCGACACTCCGACAGGGGTTGGCACAGATACGCAGTATTTT.

The chain links TRBV7-9 to TRBJ2-5; D gene unclear. There are 13 residues in the CDR3. CDR1 is SEHNR, CDR2 FQNEAQ, per germline (reference sequence). V was clipped by 5 bases and J by 5 bases, with 12 bases between them. Here the CDR3 reads CASSEESRETQYF. The CDR3 DNA reads as TGTGCCAGCAGCGAAGAAAGCCGGGAGACCCAGTACTTC.

CDR3 nucleotides: TGTGCCAGCAACCGGGACATATCCTACGAGCAGTACGTC. As protein: CASNRDISYEQYV. This chain connects TRBV2 to TRBJ2-7, with D perhaps TRBD1 (6 bases). Germline V gives CDR1 SNHLY, CDR2 FYNNEI. The CDR3 is made up of 13 amino acids. V was pared by 7 bases and J by 1 base, with 11 bases between.

DNA for the CDR3: TGTGCCAGCAGCTCAGCAACAGAGAAAGGCTACGAGCAGTACTTC. Translation: CASSSATEKGYEQYF. V is TRBV13 and J is TRBJ2-5, with unresolved D. The J call is uncertain, as TRBJ2-7 better fits the DNA end. This CDR3 contains 15 residues. Per the germline V gene, CDR1 is PRHDT and CDR2 is FYEKMQ (reference sequence).

The chain employs TRBV19 and TRBJ1-1, with a possible D match to TRBD1 (6 bases). The CDR3 has 18 residues. Trimming took off 1 base at V and 0 bases at J, with 18 bases between the two ends. The germline CDR1 and CDR2 sequences are LNHDA and SQIVND (reference sequence). DNA of the CDR3: TGTGCCAGTAGTATAGTTGGCTTGAAAGGACAGATGAACACTGAAGCTTTCTTT. The encoded protein is CASSIVGLKGQMNTEAFF.

J is TRBJ1-1 and V is TRBV5-5; the D gene is possibly TRBD1 (5 bases). This CDR3 contains 14 residues. The germline gives CDR1 SGHKS, CDR2 YYEKEE (reference sequence). V gave up 6 bases and J gave up 1 base, with 13 bases separating them. CDR3 protein: CASTGGSGNTEAFF. CDR3 DNA sequence: TGTGCCAGCACCGGGGGGTCAGGGAACACTGAAGCTTTCTTT.

The V and J genes are TRBV4-1 and TRBJ2-1; 8 bases fit TRBD2. V shed 4 bases, J shed 8 bases, and the junction held 13 bases outside the gene matches. There are 16 residues in the CDR3. Germline CDR1 MGHRA, CDR2 YSYEKL. The CDR3, as DNA: TGCGCCAGCAGCCCCCTTTCGGGAGGGACACACGATGAGCAGTTCTTC. Translating it yields CASSPLSGGTHDEQFF.

The chain couples TRBV13 to TRBJ2-2; 8 nucleotides align to TRBD1. The CDR3 is made up of 15 amino acids. V was clipped by 5 bases and J by 6 bases; unmatched bases: 8. Germline assignment: CDR1 PRHDT and CDR2 FYEKMQ (reference sequence). The CDR3 reads CASSAKGQESGELFF. CDR3 bases: TGTGCCAGCAGCGCGAAGGGACAGGAATCCGGGGAGCTGTTTTTT.

In this sample, this clone turned up a few times. The gene calls are TRBV10-1 and TRBJ2-3; 10 nucleotides agree with TRBD1. V shed 4 bases and J 3 bases; nucleotides not matched to a gene: 4. CDR1 is WNHNN and CDR2 is SYGVQD in the germline V gene (reference sequence). The CDR3 length is 15 residues. The CDR3: CASSGTGGRTDTQYF. In DNA, the CDR3 is TGCGCCAGCAGTGGGACAGGGGGAAGGACAGATACGCAGTATTTT.

This clone was detected a few times. The chain carries TRBV6-1 and TRBJ2-3, with TRBD2 matching 8 bases. J was trimmed by 3 bases and V by 4 bases; bases with no gene match: 6. The CDR3 runs to 15 residues. The germline V gene has CDR1 MNHNS and CDR2 SASEGT. The CDR3 region has the DNA TGTGCCAGCAGTGCTCGGCGGGGGGAAACAGATACGCAGTATTTT. Encoded protein: CASSARRGETDTQYF.

This clone was counted a single time. CDR3 sequence reads: CASSFIGNTQYF. The CDR3 bases are TGTGCCAGCAGTTTTATCGGTAATACGCAGTATTTT. The chain has TRBV28 and TRBJ2-3; D gene unclear. The germline gives CDR1 MDHEN, CDR2 SYDVKM. V lost 3 bases and J lost 7, with 8 bases in between. CDR3 length: 12 amino acids. The whole variable domain, remainder taken from reference TRBV28 and TRBJ2-3, is DVKVTQSSRYLVKRTGEKVFLECVQDMDHENMFWYRQDPGLGLRLIYFSYDVKMKEKGDIPEGYSVSREKKERFSLILESASTNQTSMYLCASSFIGNTQYFGPGTRLTVL.

V usage is TRBV28 and J usage is TRBJ1-6; 9 nucleotides agree with TRBD1. The V gene's germline CDR1 is MDHEN and CDR2 SYDVKM. J gave up 10 bases and V 5 bases, and 9 bases lay outside the gene matches. The CDR3 length is 15 residues. The DNA of the CDR3 is TGTGCCAGCAGTCTACAGACAGGGGGTATATCACCCCTCCACTTT. This translates into CASSLQTGGISPLHF.

This chain links TRBV6-5 with TRBJ2-7; TRBD2 might be the D (6 bases). Germline V gives CDR1 MNHEY, CDR2 SVGAGI. Trimming took off 0 bases at V and 7 bases at J, with 13 bases between the two ends. This CDR3 has 14 amino acids. CDR3 in amino acids: CASSYSRRAGEQYF. CDR3 DNA: TGTGCCAGCAGTTACTCGAGGAGGGCGGGTGAGCAGTACTTC.

The V gene is TRBV5-1, the J gene TRBJ2-3; possible D gene TRBD2, 5 bases. The CDR3 consists of 15 residues. Germline V CDR1 and CDR2: SGHRS, YFSETQ. Trimming stripped 4 bases from V and 5 bases from J, with 17 bases between. The CDR3 loop reads CASSVGNLGKDTQYF. The CDR3 region has the DNA TGCGCCAGCAGCGTCGGGAACTTAGGGAAAGATACGCAGTATTTT.

In this sample, this clone turned up once. This specimen includes other DNA sequences encoding the same CDR3. CDR3: CASSLDRDQPQHF. Here the CDR3 DNA reads TGTGCCAGCAGCTTAGACCGTGATCAGCCCCAGCATTTT. The chain employs TRBV11-2 and TRBJ1-5; D not certain. CDR1 is SGHAT, CDR2 FQNNGV, per germline. The CDR3 is 13 residues long. V lost 0 bases to trimming and J lost 5 bases, with 5 bases between them.

J is TRBJ1-2 and V is TRBV5-6; no firm D call. The CDR3 runs to 13 residues. V was clipped by 1 base and J by 5 bases, with 9 bases between them. Germline CDR1 and CDR2: SGHDT and YYEEEE. CDR3: CASSLPSGYGYTF. The DNA of the CDR3 is TGTGCCAGCAGCTTGCCTAGCGGTTATGGCTACACCTTC.

This clone was detected only once. This chain links TRBV10-2 with TRBJ2-7; 8 nucleotides agree with TRBD1. Germline V gene data show CDR1 as WSHSY and CDR2 as SAAADI. The CDR3 has 12 residues. Trimming took 6 bases from V and 5 from J; bases not matched to a gene: 3. The CDR3 nucleotides read TGCGCCAGCAGCGGACAGGGCCACGAGCAGTACTTC. As protein: CASSGQGHEQYF.

This clone appeared a few times. The chain has TRBV28 and TRBJ2-2; TRBD1 matches at 10 bases. The germline V gene encodes CDR1 MDHEN and CDR2 SYDVKM. The CDR3 extends over 16 amino acids. The V gene end was trimmed by 8 bases and the J gene end by 4 bases; junction bases not matched to a gene: 10. The CDR3 loop reads CASGTGVMISTGELFF. In DNA form, the CDR3 reads TGTGCCAGCGGGACAGGGGTTATGATTAGCACCGGGGAGCTGTTTTTT.

The chain has TRBV19 and TRBJ2-5, with 8 bases identical to TRBD2. Looked up from germline, CDR1 is LNHDA and CDR2 is SQIVND (reference sequence). The CDR3 has 16 amino acids. J was trimmed by 5 bases and V by 0 bases; bases with no gene match: 8. The CDR3 nucleotides are TGTGCCAGTAGTATAGACGCCGGGGGGGGATTTGAGACCCAGTACTTC. The encoded protein is CASSIDAGGGFETQYF. Together with reference TRBV19 and TRBJ2-5, the CDR3 gives the full variable domain: DGGITQSPKYLFRKEGQNVTLSCEQNLNHDAMYWYRQDPGQGLRLIYYSQIVNDFQKGDIAEGYSVSREKKESFPLTVTSAQKNPTAFYLCASSIDAGGGFETQYFGPGTRLLVL.

This sequence joins TRBV19 and TRBJ1-5, with a weak D call TRBD1 (5 bases). The CDR3 totals 16 residues. V shed 3 bases and J shed 7 bases, with 19 bases lying between them. Per germline, CDR1 LNHDA and CDR2 SQIVND (reference sequence). CDR3 in amino acids: CASSISTTQGRQPQHF. DNA of the CDR3: TGTGCCAGTAGTATCAGTACGACGCAGGGAAGACAGCCCCAGCATTTT.

The genes are TRBV5-6 and TRBJ1-1; possible D gene TRBD1, 5 bases. CDR3 length equals 14 residues. V lost 4 bases, J lost 2 bases, and 12 bases lay in between. Germline V gives CDR1 SGHDT, CDR2 YYEEEE. The CDR3 sequence: CASSALQVNTEAFF. In DNA form, the CDR3 reads TGTGCCAGCAGCGCCTTACAGGTTAACACTGAAGCTTTCTTT.

In its sample, this clone was seen a few times. The J gene is TRBJ2-3, the V gene TRBV7-2; 11 nucleotides match TRBD2. Per the germline V gene, CDR1 is SGHTA and CDR2 is FQGNSA. Trimming cost V 3 bases and J 4 bases; bases outside gene matches: 0. The CDR3 covers 14 residues. The CDR3 loop reads CASSFSGGADTQYF. CDR3 sequence (DNA): TGTGCCAGCAGCTTTAGCGGGGGGGCAGATACGCAGTATTTT.

The chain couples TRBV5-1 to TRBJ2-7; D call uncertain. Trimming left V 0 bases short and J 3 bases short, with 10 bases between. The CDR3 is 14 amino acids. Germline V gene sequence: CDR1 SGHRS, CDR2 YFSETQ. The DNA for the CDR3 is TGCGCCAGCAGCTTGGACTCCGCTGGCTACGAGCAGTACTTC. Amino acids: CASSLDSAGYEQYF.

The chain carries TRBV7-9 and TRBJ2-5; maybe TRBD2 (8 bases). The germline CDR1 and CDR2 sequences are SEHNR and FQNEAQ (reference sequence). Between the trimmed V and J ends, which lost 3 bases and 4 bases, there was a span of 15 bases. The CDR3 extends over 15 amino acids. DNA of the CDR3: TGTGCCAGCAGCTTCCGGGAGGGGGCCGTAGAGACCCAGTACTTC. Its translation is CASSFREGAVETQYF.